This record covers a single T cell receptor (beta chain). The antigen this receptor binds is unknown. Base qualities are not provided; no much larger clone lies one nucleotide away. Each collaborating institution followed its own protocols to collect whole blood in K2EDTA tubes. For TCRbeta analysis, collaborators shipped samples as frozen whole blood, isolated PBMCs, or DNA extracted from either of those sample types. V was cut back by 5 bases and J by 9 bases, leaving a gap of 14 bases between them. The CDR1 and CDR2 encoded by the germline V gene are SGHTA and FQGNSA. The CDR3 goes from the cysteine to the phenylalanine over 13 residues. The kept DNA is CDR3 alone, 39 bases in frame from the first base. These data belong to a study of blood T cell repertoires in COVID-19 (dated by TCRdb to about 2020). Looking at the study overall: Collaborator samples came from the United States, Italy and Spain and covered acute and convalescent phases of COVID-19. The material from the prospective study consisted of cDNA or gDNA derived from T cells, B-cell-depleted T cells, or PBMCs. Subjects who had been exposed to COVID-19, were actively infected with it, or had recovered from it provided the deeply sampled blood TCRbeta repertoires that made up the dataset. A freely available public database, intended as a resource for researchers studying the immune response to SARS-CoV-2, is where the repertoires were released. The samples were drawn from two sources: the first 160 participants of the ongoing ImmuneRACE study, and 950 to 1,500 subjects contributed by 6 global collaborators. The sample metadata nearly always contained a de-identified subject ID, COVID-19 status, age in years and sex. HLA class I and class II types, where available, came from metadata supplied by the sample provider rather than from assay-based typing. Results and caveats for the whole study, not just this receptor: Clinical and demographic metadata were provided uncurated, with the amount varying by source and participant.

TCRbeta CDR3 regions were amplified from genomic DNA by means of the immunoSEQ Assay, a bias-controlled multiplex PCR. For the original study's pipeline: The number of nucleated cells in each sample was estimated from the amplification of reference gene primers within the assay. Sequence reads were collapsed and filtered to measure the absolute abundance of every unique TCRbeta CDR3 rearrangement. Productive Simpson clonality was computed per sample as the square root of Simpson's diversity index over productive rearrangements. The clones in this table, taken by TCRdb from immuneACCESS, are in-frame only. Not every clone is retained; where verified, under half of the shortfall comes from an unresolved V gene, and the cause of the rest is unknown. V, J and clone size derive from that table, while D and trimming were established from the DNA sequence. The sample table contains 200,000 to 300,000 clones; only one count was recorded for approximately 87% of them. Around 6.5% of the sample is taken by the ten largest.

The TCR originated in a man aged 55 to 70 with acute or convalescent COVID-19. The chain joins TRBV7-2 to TRBJ1-5; matching of 5 bases hints at TRBD1 as the D gene. Material: peripheral blood. The nucleotides read TGTGCCAGCAGCAGGGACGCGGAGGGGCCCCAGCATTTT. Its protein reads: CASSRDAEGPQHF.